One T cell receptor beta chain is described in this entry. What antigen it recognizes has not been identified. No base-level quality is on record; no much larger clone is a single base apart. Whole blood was collected in K2EDTA tubes by collaborating institutions according to the institutions' own protocols. Collaborator samples were shipped for TCRbeta analysis as frozen whole blood, isolated PBMCs, or DNA extracted from either sample type. TCRbeta CDR3 regions were amplified from genomic DNA using the immunoSEQ Assay, a bias-controlled multiplex PCR. Per the authors' processing: Nucleated cell counts per sample were estimated from amplification of reference gene primers within the assay. Sequence reads were collapsed and filtered to measure the absolute abundance of every unique TCRbeta CDR3 rearrangement. For each sample, productive Simpson clonality was calculated by taking the square root of Simpson's diversity index across productive rearrangements. This is the immuneACCESS table as TCRdb keeps it, with only in-frame sequences that have V and J called. A part of the clones is gone; compared with another copy, unresolved V genes explain less than half, and the rest is unexplained. The DNA was the basis for D and trimming; V, J and clone size are from that table. This sample holds some 120,000 clones; around 78% were observed only once. The ten largest account for less than 14% of the sample.

V gives up 4 bases and J gives up 4 bases, and the segment between their germline ends measures 13 bases. Via the germline V gene (reference sequence), CDR1 is LGHDT and CDR2 YNNKEL. The CDR3 contains 15 residues, cysteine and phenylalanine counted. This entry keeps only the CDR3 DNA: 45 bases, framed from base 1. The sample is drawn from a study of blood T cell repertoires in COVID-19 (dated by TCRdb to 2020 to 2021). As for the study more broadly: Collaborator samples came from the United States, Italy and Spain and covered acute and convalescent phases of COVID-19. The prospective study material was composed of cDNA or gDNA derived from T cells, B-cell-depleted T cells, or PBMCs. The dataset comprised deeply sampled blood TCRbeta repertoires from subjects exposed to, actively infected with, or recovered from COVID-19. The repertoires were released in a freely available public database intended as a resource for research on the immune response to SARS-CoV-2. Samples were obtained from the ongoing ImmuneRACE study (first 160 participants) and from 1,200 or so subjects provided by 6 global collaborators. Sample metadata almost always included a de-identified subject ID, COVID-19 status, age in years and sex. HLA class I and class II types, where available, came from metadata supplied by the sample provider rather than from assay-based typing. Overall results and qualifications from the work: The quantity of clinical and demographic metadata differed by source and by participant and was supplied without curation.

The rearrangement joined TRBV3-1 (or the pseudogene TRBV3-2) to TRBJ2-2, with a tentative D gene TRBD1 over 6 matching bases. This TCR was sampled from a human donor in a cohort sampled during active COVID-19. The sequencing sample was made of peripheral blood. The sequence in DNA is TGTGCCAGCAGCCTTACAGGGATGGGCACCGGGGAGCTGTTTTTT. This encodes CASSLTGMGTGELFF.